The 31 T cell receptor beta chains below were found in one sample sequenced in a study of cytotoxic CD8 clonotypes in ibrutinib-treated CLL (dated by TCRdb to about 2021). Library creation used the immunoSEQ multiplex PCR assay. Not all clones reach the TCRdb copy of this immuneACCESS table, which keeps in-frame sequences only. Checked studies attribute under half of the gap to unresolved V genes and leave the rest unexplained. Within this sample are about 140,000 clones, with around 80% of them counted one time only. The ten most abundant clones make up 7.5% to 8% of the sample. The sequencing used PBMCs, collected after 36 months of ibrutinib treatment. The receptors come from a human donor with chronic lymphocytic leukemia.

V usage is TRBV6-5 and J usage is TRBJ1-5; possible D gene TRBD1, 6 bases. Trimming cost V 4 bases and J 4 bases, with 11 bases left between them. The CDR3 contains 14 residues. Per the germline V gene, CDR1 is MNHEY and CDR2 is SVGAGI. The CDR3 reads CASSSYTGNQPQHF. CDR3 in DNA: TGTGCCAGCAGTTCCTATACAGGGAATCAGCCCCAGCATTTT.

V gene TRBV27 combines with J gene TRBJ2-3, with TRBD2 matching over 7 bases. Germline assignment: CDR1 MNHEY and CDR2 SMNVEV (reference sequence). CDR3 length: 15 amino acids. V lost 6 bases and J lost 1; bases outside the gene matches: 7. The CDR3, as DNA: TGTGCCAGCAGCCTTGAGCGGGGCCGCACAGATACGCAGTATTTT. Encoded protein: CASSLERGRTDTQYF.

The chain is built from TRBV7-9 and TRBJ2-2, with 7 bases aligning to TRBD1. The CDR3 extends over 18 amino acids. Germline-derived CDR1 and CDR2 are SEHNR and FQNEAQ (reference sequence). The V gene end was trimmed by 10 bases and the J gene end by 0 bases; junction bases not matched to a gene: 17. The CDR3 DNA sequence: TGTGCCACCCCGACAGGGCATGATCGAAAGACGAACACCGGGGAGCTGTTTTTT. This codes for CATPTGHDRKTNTGELFF.

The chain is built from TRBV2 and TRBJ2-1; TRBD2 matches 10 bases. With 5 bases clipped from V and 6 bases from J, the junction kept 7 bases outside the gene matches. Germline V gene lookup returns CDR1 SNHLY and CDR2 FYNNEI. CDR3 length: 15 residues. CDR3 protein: CASSKLAGVPNEQFF. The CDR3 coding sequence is TGTGCCAGCAGTAAGCTAGCGGGAGTCCCCAATGAGCAGTTCTTC.

This CDR3 reads CASSLIRVASPLHF. DNA for the CDR3: TGTGCCAGCAGCTTAATTAGGGTAGCATCACCCCTCCACTTT. The chain employs TRBV7-9 and TRBJ1-6; D is uncertain. Trimming pared 2 bases from V and 10 bases from J, leaving 12 bases between. In germline, CDR1 is SEHNR, CDR2 FQNEAQ (reference sequence). There are 14 residues in the CDR3.

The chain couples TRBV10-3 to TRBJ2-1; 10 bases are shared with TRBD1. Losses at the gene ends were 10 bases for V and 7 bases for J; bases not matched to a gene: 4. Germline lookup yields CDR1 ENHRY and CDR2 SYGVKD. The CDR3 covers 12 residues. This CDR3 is CATRDRGNEQFF. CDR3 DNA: TGTGCCACCCGGGACAGGGGAAATGAGCAGTTCTTC.

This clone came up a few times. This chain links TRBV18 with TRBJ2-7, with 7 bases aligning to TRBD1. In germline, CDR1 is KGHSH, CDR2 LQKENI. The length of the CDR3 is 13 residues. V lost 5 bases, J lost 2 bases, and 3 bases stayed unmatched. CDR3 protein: CASSTGTAYEQYF. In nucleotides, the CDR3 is TGTGCCAGCTCAACCGGGACAGCCTACGAGCAGTACTTC.

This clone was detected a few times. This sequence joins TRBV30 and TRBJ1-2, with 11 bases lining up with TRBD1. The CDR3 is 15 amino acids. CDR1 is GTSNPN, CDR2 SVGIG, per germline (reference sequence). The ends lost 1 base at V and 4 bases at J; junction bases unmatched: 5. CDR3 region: CAWSAGQGAIYGYTF. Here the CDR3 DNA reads TGTGCCTGGAGTGCCGGACAGGGGGCGATCTATGGCTACACCTTC.

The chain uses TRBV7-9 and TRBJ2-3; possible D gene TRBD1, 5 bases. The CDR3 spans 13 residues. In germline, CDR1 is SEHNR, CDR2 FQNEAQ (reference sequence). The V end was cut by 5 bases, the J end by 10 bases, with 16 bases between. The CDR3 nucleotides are TGTGCCAGCAGCCCAGGATGGGGCGCCTCGCAGTATTTT. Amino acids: CASSPGWGASQYF.

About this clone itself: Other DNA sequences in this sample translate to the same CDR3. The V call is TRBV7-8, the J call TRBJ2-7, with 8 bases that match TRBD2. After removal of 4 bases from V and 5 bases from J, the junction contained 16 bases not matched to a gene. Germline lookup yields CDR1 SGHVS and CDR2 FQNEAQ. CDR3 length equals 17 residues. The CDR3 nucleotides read TGTGCCAGCAGCTCCGGGGGTGCGGGGGGCCTCTCGGACGAGCAGTACTTC. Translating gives CASSSGGAGGLSDEQYF.

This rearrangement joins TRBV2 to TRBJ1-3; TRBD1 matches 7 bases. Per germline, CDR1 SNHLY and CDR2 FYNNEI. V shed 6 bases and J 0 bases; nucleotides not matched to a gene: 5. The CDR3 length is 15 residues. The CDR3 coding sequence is TGTGCCAGCAGAACTCGGGACAGCTCTGGAAACACCATATATTTT. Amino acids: CASRTRDSSGNTIYF.

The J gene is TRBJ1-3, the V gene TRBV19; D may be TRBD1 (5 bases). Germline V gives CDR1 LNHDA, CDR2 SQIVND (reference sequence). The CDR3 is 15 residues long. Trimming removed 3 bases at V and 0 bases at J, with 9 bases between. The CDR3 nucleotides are TGTGCCAGTAGTATCGGGGACTCCTCTGGAAACACCATATATTTT. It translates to CASSIGDSSGNTIYF.

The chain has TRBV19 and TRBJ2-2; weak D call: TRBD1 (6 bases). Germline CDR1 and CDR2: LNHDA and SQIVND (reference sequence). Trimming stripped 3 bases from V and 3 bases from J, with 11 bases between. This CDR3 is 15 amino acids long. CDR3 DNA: TGTGCCAGTAGTATCTGGACAGCCTACACCGGGGAGCTGTTTTTT. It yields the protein CASSIWTAYTGELFF.

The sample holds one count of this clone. CDR3 residues: CASSLQVSYEQYF. The CDR3 nucleotides are TGTGCCAGCAGCTTACAAGTTTCCTACGAGCAGTACTTC. The chain recombines TRBV5-4 with TRBJ2-7; D uncertain. The CDR3 runs to 13 residues. Germline lookup yields CDR1 SGHNT and CDR2 YYREEE (reference sequence). V gave up 2 bases and J gave up 1 base, with 7 bases separating them.

The CDR3 coding sequence is TGTGCCAGCAGTCCAACAGGGGGGCATTCACCCCTCCACTTT. It codes for CASSPTGGHSPLHF. The gene calls are TRBV5-4 and TRBJ1-6; 8 bases are shared with TRBD1. Trimming cost V 5 bases and J 8 bases; bases outside gene matches: 6. The CDR3 contains 14 residues. The germline V gene has CDR1 SGHNT and CDR2 YYREEE (reference sequence).

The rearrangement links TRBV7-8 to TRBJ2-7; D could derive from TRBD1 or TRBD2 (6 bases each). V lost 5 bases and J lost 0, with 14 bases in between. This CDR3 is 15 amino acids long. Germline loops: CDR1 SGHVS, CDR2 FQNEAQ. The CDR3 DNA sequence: TGTGCCAGCAGCGGGATCGGGGGCCACTCCTACGAGCAGTACTTC. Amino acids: CASSGIGGHSYEQYF.

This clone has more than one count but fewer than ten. The CDR3 is CASSLDPSRQETQYF. CDR3 in DNA: TGTGCCAGCAGCTTAGATCCCAGCAGGCAAGAGACCCAGTACTTC. This chain links TRBV7-7 with TRBJ2-5; D is unclear. The germline V gene has CDR1 SSHAT and CDR2 FNYEAQ (reference sequence). CDR3 size: 15 residues. V gave up 1 base and J gave up 2 bases, with 11 bases separating them.

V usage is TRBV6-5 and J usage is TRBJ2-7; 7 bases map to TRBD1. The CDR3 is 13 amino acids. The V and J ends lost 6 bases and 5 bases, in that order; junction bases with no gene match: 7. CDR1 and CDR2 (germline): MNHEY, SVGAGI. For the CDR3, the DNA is TGTGCCAGCAGAAAAGACAGGGCCCACGAGCAGTACTTC. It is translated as CASRKDRAHEQYF.

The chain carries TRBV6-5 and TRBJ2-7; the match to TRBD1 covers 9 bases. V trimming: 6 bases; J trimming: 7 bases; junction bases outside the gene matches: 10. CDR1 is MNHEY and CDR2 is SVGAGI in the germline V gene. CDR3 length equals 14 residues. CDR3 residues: CASSINRGPQEQYF. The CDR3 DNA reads TGTGCCAGCAGCATTAACAGGGGGCCGCAGGAGCAGTACTTC.

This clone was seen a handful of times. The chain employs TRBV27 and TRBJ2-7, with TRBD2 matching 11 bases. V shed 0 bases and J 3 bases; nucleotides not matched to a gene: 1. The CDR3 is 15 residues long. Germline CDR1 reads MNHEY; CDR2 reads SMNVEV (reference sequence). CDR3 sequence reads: CASSLSSGGVYEQYF. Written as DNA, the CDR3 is TGTGCCAGCAGTTTATCTAGCGGGGGGGTCTACGAGCAGTACTTC.

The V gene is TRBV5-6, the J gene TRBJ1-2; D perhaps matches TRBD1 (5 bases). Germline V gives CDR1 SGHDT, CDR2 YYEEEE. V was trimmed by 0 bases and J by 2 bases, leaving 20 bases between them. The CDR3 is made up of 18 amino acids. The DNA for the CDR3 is TGTGCCAGCAGCTTGGGGCCCTTTCCCGCGAGACAGAACTATGGCTACACCTTC. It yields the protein CASSLGPFPARQNYGYTF. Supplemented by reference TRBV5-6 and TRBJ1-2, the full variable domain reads DAGVTQSPTHLIKTRGQQVTLRCSPKSGHDTVSWYQQALGQGPQFIFQYYEEEERQRGNFPDRFSGHQFPNYSSELNVNALLLGDSALYLCASSLGPFPARQNYGYTFGSGTRLTVV.

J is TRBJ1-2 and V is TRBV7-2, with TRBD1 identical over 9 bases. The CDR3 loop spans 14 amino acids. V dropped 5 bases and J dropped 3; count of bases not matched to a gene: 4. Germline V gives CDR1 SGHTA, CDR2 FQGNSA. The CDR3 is CASSTRTGDYGYTF. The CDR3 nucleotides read TGTGCCAGCAGCACTCGGACAGGGGACTATGGCTACACCTTC.

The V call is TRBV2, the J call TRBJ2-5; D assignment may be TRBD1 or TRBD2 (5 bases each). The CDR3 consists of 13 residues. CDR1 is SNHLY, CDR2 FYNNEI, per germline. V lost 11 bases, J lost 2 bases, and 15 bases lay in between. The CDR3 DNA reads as TGTGCCGGGGGTCGGGCCTTACAAGAGACCCAGTACTTC. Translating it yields CAGGRALQETQYF.

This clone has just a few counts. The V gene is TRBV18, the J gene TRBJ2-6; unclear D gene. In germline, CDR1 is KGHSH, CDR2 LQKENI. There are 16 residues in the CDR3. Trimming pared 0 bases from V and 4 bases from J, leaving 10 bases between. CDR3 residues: CASSPPGSSGANVLTF. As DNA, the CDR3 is TGTGCCAGCTCACCACCAGGGTCGTCAGGGGCCAACGTCCTGACTTTC. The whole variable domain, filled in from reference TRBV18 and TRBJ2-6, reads NAGVMQNPRHLVRRRGQEARLRCSPMKGHSHVYWYRQLPEEGLKFMVYLQKENIIDESGMPKERFSAEFPKEGPSILRIQQVVRGDSAAYFCASSPPGSSGANVLTFGAGSRLTVL.

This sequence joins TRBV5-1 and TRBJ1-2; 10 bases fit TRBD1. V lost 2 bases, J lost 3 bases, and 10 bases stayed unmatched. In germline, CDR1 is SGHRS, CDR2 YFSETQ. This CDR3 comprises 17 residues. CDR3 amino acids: CASSLTSRQGADYGYTF. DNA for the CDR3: TGCGCCAGCAGCTTAACATCCAGACAGGGGGCAGACTATGGCTACACCTTC.

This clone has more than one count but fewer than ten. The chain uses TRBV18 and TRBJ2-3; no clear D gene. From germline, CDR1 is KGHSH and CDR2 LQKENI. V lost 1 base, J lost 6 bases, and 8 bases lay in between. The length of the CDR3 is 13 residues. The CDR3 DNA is TGTGCCAGCTCACCACGTTTTCCCGATACGCAGTATTTT. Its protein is CASSPRFPDTQYF. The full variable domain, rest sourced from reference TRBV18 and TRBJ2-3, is NAGVMQNPRHLVRRRGQEARLRCSPMKGHSHVYWYRQLPEEGLKFMVYLQKENIIDESGMPKERFSAEFPKEGPSILRIQQVVRGDSAAYFCASSPRFPDTQYFGPGTRLTVL.

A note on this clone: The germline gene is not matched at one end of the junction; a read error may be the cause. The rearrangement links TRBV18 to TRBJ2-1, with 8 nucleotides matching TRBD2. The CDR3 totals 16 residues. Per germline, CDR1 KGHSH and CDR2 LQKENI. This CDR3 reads CVSSPLAGGSYNEQFF. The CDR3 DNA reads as TGTGTCAGCTCACCTCTGGCGGGGGGCTCCTACAATGAGCAGTTCTTC.

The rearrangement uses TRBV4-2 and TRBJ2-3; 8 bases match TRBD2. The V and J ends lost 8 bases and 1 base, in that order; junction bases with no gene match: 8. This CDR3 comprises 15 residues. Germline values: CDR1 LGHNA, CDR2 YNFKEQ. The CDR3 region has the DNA TGTGCCAGCGAGAGAGGCGGGAGGCGCACAGATACGCAGTATTTT. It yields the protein CASERGGRRTDTQYF.

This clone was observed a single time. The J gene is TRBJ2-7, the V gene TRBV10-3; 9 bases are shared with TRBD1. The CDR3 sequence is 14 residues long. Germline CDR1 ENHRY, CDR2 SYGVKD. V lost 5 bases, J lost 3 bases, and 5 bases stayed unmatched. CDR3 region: CAISLQGAGYEQYF. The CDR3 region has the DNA TGTGCCATCAGTTTACAGGGGGCTGGCTACGAGCAGTACTTC.

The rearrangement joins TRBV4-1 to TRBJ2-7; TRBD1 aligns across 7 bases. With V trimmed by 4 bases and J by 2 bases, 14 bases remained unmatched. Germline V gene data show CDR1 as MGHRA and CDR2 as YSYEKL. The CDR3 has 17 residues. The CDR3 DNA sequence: TGCGCCAGCAGCCGCCCGAGAAGACAGGGACACCCCTACGAGCAGTACTTC. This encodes CASSRPRRQGHPYEQYF.

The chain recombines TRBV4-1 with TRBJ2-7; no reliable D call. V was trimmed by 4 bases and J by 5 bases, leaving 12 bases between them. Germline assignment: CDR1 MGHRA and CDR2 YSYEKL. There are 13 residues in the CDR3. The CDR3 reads CASSPQSGHEQYF. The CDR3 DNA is TGCGCCAGCAGCCCCCAGAGTGGGCACGAGCAGTACTTC.